This T cell receptor (beta chain) was sequenced in a study of blood T cells in healthy people across ages. Study-wide points: PBMC samples, being unsorted, prevented any conclusive comparison of naive and antigen-experienced cells. The study found TCR beta diversity correlated strongly with naive T cell percentage.

A J-beta primer mix and a sample-barcoded 5' primer were used in a second PCR of about 7 to 12 cycles. TCRdb processed the 5' RACE reads anew with MiXCR; each CDR3 protein has one entry. Seen here are 750,000 or so distinct CDR3 sequences, approximately 25% observed once, and the top ten hold 9.4%. Researchers report isolating at least 6 million PBMCs per sample. This CDR3 has 14 amino acids. V lost 7 bases, J lost 2 bases, and 7 bases stayed unmatched. The germline gives CDR1 MNHEY, CDR2 SVGAGI. Concerning this clonotype: Its matching antigen is unknown.

These data were likewise used in another study, on T cells of mothers and their children.

This receptor was taken from a boy aged 5-17 years in good health. Source material: blood. V usage is TRBV6-5 and J usage is TRBJ1-2; 7 nucleotides align to TRBD1. CDR3 DNA sequence: TGTGCCAGCATCTCGGGGGACAGCAACTATGGCTACACCTTC. Translating it yields CASISGDSNYGYTF.